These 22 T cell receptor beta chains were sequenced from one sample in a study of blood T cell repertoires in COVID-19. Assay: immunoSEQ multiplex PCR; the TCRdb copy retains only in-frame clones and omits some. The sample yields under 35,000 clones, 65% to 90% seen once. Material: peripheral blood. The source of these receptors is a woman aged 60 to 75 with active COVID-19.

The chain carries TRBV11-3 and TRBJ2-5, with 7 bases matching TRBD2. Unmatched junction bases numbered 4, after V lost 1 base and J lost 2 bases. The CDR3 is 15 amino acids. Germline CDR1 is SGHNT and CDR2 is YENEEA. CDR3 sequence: CASSLAGREQETQYF. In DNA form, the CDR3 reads TGTGCCAGCAGCTTAGCGGGGCGGGAGCAAGAGACCCAGTACTTC.

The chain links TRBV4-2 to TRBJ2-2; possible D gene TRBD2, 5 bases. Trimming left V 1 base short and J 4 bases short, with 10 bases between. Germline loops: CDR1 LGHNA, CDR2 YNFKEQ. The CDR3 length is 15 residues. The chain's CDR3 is CASSQVASFTGELFF. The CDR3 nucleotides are TGTGCCAGCAGCCAAGTGGCTAGCTTCACCGGGGAGCTGTTTTTT.

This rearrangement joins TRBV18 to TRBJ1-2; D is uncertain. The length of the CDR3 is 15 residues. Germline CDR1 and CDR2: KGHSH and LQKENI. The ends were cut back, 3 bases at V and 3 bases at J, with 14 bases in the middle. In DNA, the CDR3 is TGTGCCAGCTCACCGGGTGCGGGGTCGGACTATGGCTACACCTTC. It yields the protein CASSPGAGSDYGYTF.

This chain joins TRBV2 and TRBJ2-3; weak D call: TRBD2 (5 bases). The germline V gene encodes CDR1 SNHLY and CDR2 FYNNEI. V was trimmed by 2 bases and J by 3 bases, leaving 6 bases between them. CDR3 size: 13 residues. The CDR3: CASSESGTDTQYF. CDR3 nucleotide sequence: TGTGCCAGCAGTGAAAGCGGTACAGATACGCAGTATTTT.

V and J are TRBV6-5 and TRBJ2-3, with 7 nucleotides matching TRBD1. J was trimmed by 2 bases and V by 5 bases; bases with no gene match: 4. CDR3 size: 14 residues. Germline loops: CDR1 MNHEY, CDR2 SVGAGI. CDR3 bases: TGTGCCAGCAGTCCCGGACAGGTCACAGATACGCAGTATTTT. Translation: CASSPGQVTDTQYF.

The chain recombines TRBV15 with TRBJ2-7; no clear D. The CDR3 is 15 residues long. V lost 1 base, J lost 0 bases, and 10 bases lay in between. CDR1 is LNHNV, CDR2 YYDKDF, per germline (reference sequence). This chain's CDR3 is CATSRGGTSSYEQYF. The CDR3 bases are TGTGCCACCAGCAGAGGTGGCACCAGCTCCTACGAGCAGTACTTC.

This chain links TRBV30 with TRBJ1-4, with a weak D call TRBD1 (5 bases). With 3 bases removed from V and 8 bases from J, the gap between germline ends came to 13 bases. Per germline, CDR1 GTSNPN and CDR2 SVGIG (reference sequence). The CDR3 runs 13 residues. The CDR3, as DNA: TGTGCCTGGAGCCGGGACTGGAGGGAAAAACTGTTTTTT. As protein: CAWSRDWREKLFF.

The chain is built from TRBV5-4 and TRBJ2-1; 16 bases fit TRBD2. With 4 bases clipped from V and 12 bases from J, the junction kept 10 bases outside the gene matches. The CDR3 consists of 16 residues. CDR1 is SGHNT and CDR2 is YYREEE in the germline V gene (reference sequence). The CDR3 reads CASSLGGTSGRGVQFF. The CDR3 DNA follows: TGTGCCAGCAGCCTTGGTGGGACTAGCGGGAGGGGCGTGCAGTTCTTC.

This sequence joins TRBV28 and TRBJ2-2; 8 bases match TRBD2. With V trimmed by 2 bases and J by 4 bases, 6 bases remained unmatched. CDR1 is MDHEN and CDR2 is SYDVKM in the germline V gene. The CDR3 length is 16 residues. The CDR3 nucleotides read TGTGCCAGCAGTTTACTCCGGGGGGGCGGCACCGGGGAGCTGTTTTTT. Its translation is CASSLLRGGGTGELFF.

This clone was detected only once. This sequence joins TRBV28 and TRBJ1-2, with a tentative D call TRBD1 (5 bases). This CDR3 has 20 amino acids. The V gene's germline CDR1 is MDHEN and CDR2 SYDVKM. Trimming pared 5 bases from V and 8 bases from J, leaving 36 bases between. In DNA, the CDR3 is TGTGCCAGCAGTCCATTCCTAGTATCTGCGGTCAGGGTGGGTTTGGGCGGCTACACCTTC. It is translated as CASSPFLVSAVRVGLGGYTF.

CDR3 in amino acids: CASSTSVVPGNTIYF. CDR3 DNA: TGTGCCAGCAGCACCTCGGTAGTCCCTGGAAACACCATATATTTT. The J gene is TRBJ1-3, the V gene TRBV5-4; D is unclear. The V end lost 4 bases, the J end lost 2 bases, and 13 bases lay between the germline ends. Germline assignment: CDR1 SGHNT and CDR2 YYREEE (reference sequence). This CDR3 comprises 15 residues. Together with reference TRBV5-4 and TRBJ1-3, the CDR3 gives the full variable domain: ETGVTQSPTHLIKTRGQQVTLRCSSQSGHNTVSWYQQALGQGPQFIFQYYREEENGRGNFPPRFSGLQFPNYSSELNVNALELDDSALYLCASSTSVVPGNTIYFGEGSWLTVV.

CDR3 sequence: CASRQDSNPNYGYTF. DNA for the CDR3: TGTGCTTCTAGACAGGACTCAAACCCTAACTATGGCTACACCTTC. The chain combines TRBV6-5 with TRBJ1-2; D might be TRBD1 (6 bases). CDR3 length: 15 amino acids. CDR1 and CDR2 (germline): MNHEY, SVGAGI.

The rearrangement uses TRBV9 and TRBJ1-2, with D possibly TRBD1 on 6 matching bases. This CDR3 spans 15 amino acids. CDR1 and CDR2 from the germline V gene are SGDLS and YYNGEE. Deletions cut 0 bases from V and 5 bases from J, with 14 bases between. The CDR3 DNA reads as TGTGCCAGCAGCGTAGACCCCGACAGGACGTATGGCTACACCTTC. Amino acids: CASSVDPDRTYGYTF.

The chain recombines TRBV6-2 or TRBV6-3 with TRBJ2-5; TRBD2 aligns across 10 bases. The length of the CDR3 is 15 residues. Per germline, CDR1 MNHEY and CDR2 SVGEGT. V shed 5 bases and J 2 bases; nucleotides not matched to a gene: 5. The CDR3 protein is CASSQLAGRQETQYF. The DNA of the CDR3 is TGTGCCAGCAGTCAACTAGCGGGACGACAAGAGACCCAGTACTTC.

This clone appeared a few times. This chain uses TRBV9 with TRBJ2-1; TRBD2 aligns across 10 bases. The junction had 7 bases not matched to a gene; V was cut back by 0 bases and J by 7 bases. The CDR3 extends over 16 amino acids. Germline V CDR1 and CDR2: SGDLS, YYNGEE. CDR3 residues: CASSVGSSGGSNEQFF. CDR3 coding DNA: TGTGCCAGCAGCGTAGGCTCTAGCGGGGGCTCTAATGAGCAGTTCTTC. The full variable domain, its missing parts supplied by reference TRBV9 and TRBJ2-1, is DSGVTQTPKHLITATGQRVTLRCSPRSGDLSVYWYQQSLDQGLQFLIQYYNGEERAKGNILERFSAQQFPDLHSELNLSSLELGDSALYFCASSVGSSGGSNEQFFGPGTRLTVL.

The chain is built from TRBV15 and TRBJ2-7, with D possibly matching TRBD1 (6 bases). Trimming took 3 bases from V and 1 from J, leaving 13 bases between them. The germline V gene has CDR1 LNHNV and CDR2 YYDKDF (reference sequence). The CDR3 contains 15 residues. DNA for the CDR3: TGTGCCACCAGCAGGGACAGTGGAGTTTCCTACGAGCAGTACTTC. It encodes CATSRDSGVSYEQYF.

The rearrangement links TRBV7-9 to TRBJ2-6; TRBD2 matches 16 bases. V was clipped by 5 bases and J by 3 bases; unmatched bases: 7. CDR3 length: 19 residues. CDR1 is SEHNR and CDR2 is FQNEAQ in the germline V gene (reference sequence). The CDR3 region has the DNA TGTGCCAGCAGCCCGGGACTAGCGGGAGGGCCACGTGGGGCCAACGTCCTGACTTTC. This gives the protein CASSPGLAGGPRGANVLTF.

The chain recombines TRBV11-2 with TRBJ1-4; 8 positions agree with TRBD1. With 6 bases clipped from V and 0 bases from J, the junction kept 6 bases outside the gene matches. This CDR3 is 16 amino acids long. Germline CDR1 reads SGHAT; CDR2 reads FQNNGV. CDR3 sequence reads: CASRRDRRATNEKLFF. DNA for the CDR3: TGTGCCAGCAGACGGGACAGGCGTGCAACTAATGAAAAACTGTTTTTT.

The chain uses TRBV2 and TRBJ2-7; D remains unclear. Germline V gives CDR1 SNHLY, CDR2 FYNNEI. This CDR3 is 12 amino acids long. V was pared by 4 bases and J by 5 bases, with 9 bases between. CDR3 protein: CASSGHRNEQYF. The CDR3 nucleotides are TGTGCCAGCAGTGGACACCGTAACGAGCAGTACTTC.

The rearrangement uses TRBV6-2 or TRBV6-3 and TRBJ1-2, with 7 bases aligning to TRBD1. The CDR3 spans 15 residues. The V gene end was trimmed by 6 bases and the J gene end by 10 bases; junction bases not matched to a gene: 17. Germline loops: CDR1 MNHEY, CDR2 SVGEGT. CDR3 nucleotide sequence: TGTGCCAGCAGCAGAACAGGGGCGGACTTCCTTCTCTACACCTTC. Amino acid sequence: CASSRTGADFLLYTF.

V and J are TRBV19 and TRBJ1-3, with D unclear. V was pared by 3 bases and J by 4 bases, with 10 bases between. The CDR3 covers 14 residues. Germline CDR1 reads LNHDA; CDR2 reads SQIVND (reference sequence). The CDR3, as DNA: TGTGCCAGTAGTATGAGGGAACCAGGAAACACCATATATTTT. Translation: CASSMREPGNTIYF.

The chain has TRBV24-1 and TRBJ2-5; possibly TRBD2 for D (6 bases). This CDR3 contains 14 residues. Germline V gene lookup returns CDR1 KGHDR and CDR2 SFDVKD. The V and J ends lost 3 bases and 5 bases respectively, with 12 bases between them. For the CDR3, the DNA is TGTGCCACCAGTGATAACCGACTAGGGGAGACCCAGTACTTC. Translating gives CATSDNRLGETQYF.